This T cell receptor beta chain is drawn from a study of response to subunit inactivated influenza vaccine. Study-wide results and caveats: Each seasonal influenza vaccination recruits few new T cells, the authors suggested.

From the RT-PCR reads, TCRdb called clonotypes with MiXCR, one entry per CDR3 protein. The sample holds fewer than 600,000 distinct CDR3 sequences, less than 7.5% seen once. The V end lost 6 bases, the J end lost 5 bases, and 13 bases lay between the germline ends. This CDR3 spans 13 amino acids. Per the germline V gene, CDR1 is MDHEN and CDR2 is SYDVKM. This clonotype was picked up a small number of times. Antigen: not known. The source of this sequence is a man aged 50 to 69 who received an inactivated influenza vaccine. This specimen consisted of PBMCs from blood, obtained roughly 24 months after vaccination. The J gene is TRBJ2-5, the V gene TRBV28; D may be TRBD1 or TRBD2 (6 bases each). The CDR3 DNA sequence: TGTGCCAGCAGGGTGACAGGAGGGGAGACCCAGTACTTC. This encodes CASRVTGGETQYF.